This T cell receptor (beta chain) is drawn from a study of graft-versus-host responses after intestinal transplantation. V lost 3 bases and J 5 bases, leaving 22 bases between the germline ends. CDR3 length equals 17 residues. Measured with immunoSEQ multiplex PCR; TCRdb has only the in-frame clones, and not every one. The data show some 90,000 clones, 85% to 95% seen once. General study results and limits: Early declines in HvG clones that occurred post-transplant were associated with peak circulating GvH clone levels. Subjects displaying graft-donor T cell macrochimerism possessed elevated graft-versus-host to host-versus-graft clonal ratios inside allografts. GvH clones turned up in recipient marrow; some had shown up first in ileum or blood.

About this clone: Its specificity is unknown.

The sequencing used unstimulated CD8+ T cells sorted from spleen or lymph node cells, collected before transplant. The chain combines TRBV23-1 with TRBJ2-5, with D maybe TRBD2 (6 bases). TRBV23-1 falls under the ORF class, with uncertain function. This clonotype was sampled from a human donor who was the organ donor for an intestinal transplant. The CDR3: CASSHVGARGWCETQYF. For the CDR3, the DNA is TGCGCCAGCAGTCATGTTGGGGCGCGGGGATGGTGTGAGACCCAGTACTTC.